This passage covers 20 T cell receptor beta chains from one sample sequenced in a study of blood T cell repertoires in COVID-19. Produced via immunoSEQ multiplex PCR; TCRdb's table is partial and in-frame only. The repertoire holds tens of thousands of clones, with about 89% as singletons. Material: peripheral blood. These receptors were obtained from a man between 65 and 80 years old with active or convalescent COVID-19.

This chain links TRBV11-2 with TRBJ1-3; D call uncertain. The CDR3 loop spans 15 amino acids. Germline assignment: CDR1 SGHAT and CDR2 FQNNGV. The V end lost 1 base, the J end lost 1 base, and 8 bases lay between the germline ends. The CDR3 loop is CASSLGGWSGNTIYF. The CDR3 DNA follows: TGTGCCAGCAGCTTAGGAGGATGGTCTGGAAACACCATATATTTT.

The chain uses TRBV9 and TRBJ2-3; D might be TRBD2 (5 bases). The CDR3 sequence is 16 residues long. The V gene lost 3 bases and the J gene lost 1 base, with 15 bases spanning the gap. CDR1 is SGDLS, CDR2 YYNGEE, per germline. CDR3 protein: CASSGARTGGTDTQYF. The CDR3 region has the DNA TGTGCCAGCAGCGGGGCCAGGACTGGAGGCACAGATACGCAGTATTTT.

The V and J genes are TRBV11-3 and TRBJ2-3, with a tentative D call TRBD2 (5 bases). This CDR3 contains 15 residues. Germline CDR1 and CDR2: SGHNT and YENEEA. The germline V and J ends were trimmed by 4 bases and 0 bases, with 11 bases remaining between them. For the CDR3, the DNA is TGTGCCAGCAGCTCCCGGGGTACTAGCACAGATACGCAGTATTTT. It encodes CASSSRGTSTDTQYF. The full variable domain, rest sourced from reference TRBV11-3 and TRBJ2-3, is EAGVVQSPRYKIIEKKQPVAFWCNPISGHNTLYWYLQNLGQGPELLIRYENEEAVDDSQLPKDRFSAERLKGVDSTLKIQPAELGDSAVYLCASSSRGTSTDTQYFGPGTRLTVL.

This sequence joins TRBV9 and TRBJ1-2; TRBD1 might be the D (6 bases). CDR1 is SGDLS, CDR2 YYNGEE, per germline. V was trimmed by 3 bases and J by 4 bases, leaving 13 bases between them. The CDR3 has 14 residues. The chain's CDR3 is CASSGHQGPYGYTF. CDR3 in DNA: TGTGCCAGCAGCGGCCATCAGGGGCCCTATGGCTACACCTTC.

The chain recombines TRBV11-2 with TRBJ1-1; D ambiguous. CDR3 length equals 12 residues. Germline values: CDR1 SGHAT, CDR2 FQNNGV. The CDR3 nucleotides are TGTCCCCAGAGGCGGGGGAACACTGAAGCTTTCTTT. It translates to CPQRRGNTEAFF. Variable domain in full (rest from reference TRBV11-2 and TRBJ1-1): EAGVAQSPRYKIIEKRQSVAFWCNPISGHATLYWYQQILGQGPKLLIQFQNNGVVDDSQLPKDRFSAERLKGVDSTLKIQPAKLEDSAVYLCPQRRGNTEAFFGQGTRLTVV.

This clone was seen more than once but under ten times. The rearrangement links TRBV4-2 to TRBJ2-1, with 8 bases fitting TRBD2. V trimming: 5 bases; J trimming: 4 bases; junction bases outside the gene matches: 10. CDR3 length: 16 residues. Per the germline V gene, CDR1 is LGHNA and CDR2 is YNFKEQ. As DNA, the CDR3 is TGTGCCAGCAGCTACTCCCCAGCGGGGGATTACAATGAGCAGTTCTTC. Amino acids: CASSYSPAGDYNEQFF.

This chain uses TRBV5-6 with TRBJ2-5; no clear D gene. The CDR3 is 15 residues long. The germline CDR1 and CDR2 sequences are SGHDT and YYEEEE. The V end lost 0 bases, the J end lost 0 bases, and 9 bases lay between the germline ends. For the CDR3, the DNA is TGTGCCAGCAGCTTGGGGGCCGCTAACCAAGAGACCCAGTACTTC. This encodes CASSLGAANQETQYF.

This clone appeared a single time. The J gene is TRBJ1-1, the V gene TRBV18, with D possibly matching TRBD1 (5 bases). V was trimmed by 0 bases and J by 4 bases, leaving 18 bases between them. Looked up from germline, CDR1 is KGHSH and CDR2 is LQKENI. This CDR3 is built from 17 residues. The CDR3: CASSPPNSGTGGTEAFF. The CDR3 coding sequence is TGTGCCAGCTCACCACCTAACTCGGGAACGGGGGGCACTGAAGCTTTCTTT.

This clone was detected only once. The J gene is TRBJ2-7, the V gene TRBV9; TRBD1 agrees at 10 bases. CDR1 and CDR2 from the germline V gene are SGDLS and YYNGEE. Trimming cost V 0 bases and J 6 bases; bases outside gene matches: 6. CDR3 size: 15 residues. The chain's CDR3 is CASSVGGTGAFEQYF. The CDR3 nucleotides read TGTGCCAGCAGCGTAGGGGGGACAGGGGCTTTCGAGCAGTACTTC.

The V gene is TRBV28, the J gene TRBJ2-7; possibly TRBD1 for D (5 bases). CDR1 and CDR2 from the germline V gene are MDHEN and SYDVKM. The CDR3 runs to 15 residues. V was pared by 4 bases and J by 3 bases, with 16 bases between. CDR3: CASSSLQGGVYEQYF. CDR3 coding DNA: TGTGCCAGCAGTTCCCTCCAGGGTGGGGTCTACGAGCAGTACTTC.

The chain carries TRBV7-9 and TRBJ2-3; tentatively, D is TRBD2 (6 bases). V was shortened by 5 bases and J by 2 bases, with 20 bases between the two germline ends. The length of the CDR3 is 17 residues. The germline V gene has CDR1 SEHNR and CDR2 FQNEAQ (reference sequence). CDR3 sequence: CASSPGGMGQNTDTQYF. The DNA for the CDR3 is TGTGCCAGCAGCCCTGGAGGGATGGGGCAAAACACAGATACGCAGTATTTT.

This rearrangement joins TRBV2 to TRBJ2-1; 10 bases match TRBD2. Germline CDR1 SNHLY, CDR2 FYNNEI. V was pared by 0 bases and J by 6 bases, with 8 bases of the junction left unmatched. The CDR3 sequence is 17 residues long. As DNA, the CDR3 is TGTGCCAGCAGTGAAGCGCTTACTAGCGGGGAAGTCAATGAGCAGTTCTTC. Protein product: CASSEALTSGEVNEQFF.

The V call is TRBV11-2, the J call TRBJ1-3, with 7 bases fitting TRBD1. The CDR3 totals 16 residues. V trimming: 0 bases; J trimming: 4 bases; junction bases outside the gene matches: 6. Germline V gives CDR1 SGHAT, CDR2 FQNNGV. The CDR3 bases are TGTGCCAGCAGCTTAGACCTAGGGGGCGCCGGAAACACCATATATTTT. Encoded protein: CASSLDLGGAGNTIYF.

V gene TRBV2 combines with J gene TRBJ1-1, with D unclear. This CDR3 comprises 12 residues. Germline loops: CDR1 SNHLY, CDR2 FYNNEI. V was clipped by 4 bases and J by 7 bases, with 10 bases between them. CDR3 DNA sequence: TGTGCCAGCAGTGCCAATCCCTATGAAGCTTTCTTT. Translating it yields CASSANPYEAFF.

The J gene is TRBJ1-2, the V gene TRBV4-3; 12 bases fit TRBD1. Germline V gene data show CDR1 as LGHNA and CDR2 as YSLEER. The CDR3 is 15 amino acids. After removal of 0 bases from V and 8 bases from J, the junction contained 4 bases not matched to a gene. CDR3 DNA sequence: TGCGCCAGCAGCCAAGAAAGGGACAGGGGGCTCGGCTACACCTTC. Protein product: CASSQERDRGLGYTF.

V gene TRBV25-1 combines with J gene TRBJ2-2, with 7 bases aligning to TRBD1. After removal of 8 bases from V and 4 bases from J, the junction contained 4 bases not matched to a gene. The CDR3 extends over 13 amino acids. CDR1 MGHDK and CDR2 SYGVNS come from the germline V gene. CDR3 sequence reads: CASRDRSTGELFF. As DNA, the CDR3 is TGTGCCAGCCGGGACAGAAGCACCGGGGAGCTGTTTTTT.

This sequence joins TRBV9 and TRBJ1-3; D may be TRBD1 (6 bases). The V gene's germline CDR1 is SGDLS and CDR2 YYNGEE. The ends were cut back, 0 bases at V and 7 bases at J, with 14 bases in the middle. The CDR3 covers 15 residues. CDR3 amino acids: CASSVEVGQWNTIYF. In DNA form, the CDR3 reads TGTGCCAGCAGCGTAGAAGTAGGACAGTGGAACACCATATATTTT.

This clone was recorded once. The chain combines TRBV5-1 with TRBJ2-7, with TRBD2 matching 8 bases. V was pared by 1 base and J by 4 bases, with 10 bases of the junction left unmatched. Germline CDR1 reads SGHRS; CDR2 reads YFSETQ. The CDR3 has 16 amino acids. Written as DNA, the CDR3 is TGCGCCAGCAGCTTGACCCCGGCGGGGGGCGGGTACGAGCAGTACTTC. This encodes CASSLTPAGGGYEQYF.

The CDR3 bases are TGCAGTGCTGGTGGACAGATCACTAACTATGGCTACACCTTC. This gives the protein CSAGGQITNYGYTF. The gene calls are TRBV20-1 and TRBJ1-2; possible D gene TRBD1, 6 bases. The V and J ends lost 5 bases and 0 bases respectively, with 13 bases between them. Germline lookup yields CDR1 DFQATT and CDR2 SNEGSKA (reference sequence). CDR3 length equals 14 residues.

This clone was picked up one time. The chain combines TRBV3-1 (or the pseudogene TRBV3-2) with TRBJ1-2; 7 bases match TRBD1. The V segment lost 4 bases and the J segment 5 bases; nucleotides outside the gene matches: 7. The CDR3 is 14 amino acids. CDR1 and CDR2 from the germline V gene are LGHDT and YNNKEL (reference sequence). CDR3 DNA: TGTGCCAGCAGCCCTTGGGCAGGGGGGTATGGCTACACCTTC. Amino acid sequence: CASSPWAGGYGYTF.